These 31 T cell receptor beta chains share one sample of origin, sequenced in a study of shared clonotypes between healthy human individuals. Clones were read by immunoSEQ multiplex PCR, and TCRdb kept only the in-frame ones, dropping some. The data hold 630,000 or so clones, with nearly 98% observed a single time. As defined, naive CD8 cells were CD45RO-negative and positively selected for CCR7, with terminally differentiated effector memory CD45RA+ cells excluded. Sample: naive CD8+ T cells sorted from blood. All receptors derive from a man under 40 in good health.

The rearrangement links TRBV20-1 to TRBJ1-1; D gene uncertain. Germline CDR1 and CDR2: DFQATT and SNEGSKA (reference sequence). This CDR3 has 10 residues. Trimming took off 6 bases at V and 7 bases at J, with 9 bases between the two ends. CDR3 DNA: TGCAGTGCGCAGACTTATGAAGCTTTCTTT. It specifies CSAQTYEAFF.

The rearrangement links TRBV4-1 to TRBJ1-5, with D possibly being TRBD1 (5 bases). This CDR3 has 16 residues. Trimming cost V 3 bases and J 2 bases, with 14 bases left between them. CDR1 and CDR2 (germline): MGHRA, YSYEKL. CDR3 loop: CASSQDPGRGNQPQHF. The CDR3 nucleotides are TGCGCCAGCAGCCAGGATCCAGGGCGGGGCAATCAGCCCCAGCATTTT.

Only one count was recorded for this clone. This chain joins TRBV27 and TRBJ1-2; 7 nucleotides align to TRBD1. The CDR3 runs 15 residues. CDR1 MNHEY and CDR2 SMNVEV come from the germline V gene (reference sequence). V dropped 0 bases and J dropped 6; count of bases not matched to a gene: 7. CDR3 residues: CASSLSVRQGDGYTF. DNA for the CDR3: TGTGCCAGCAGTTTATCAGTGCGACAGGGAGATGGCTACACCTTC.

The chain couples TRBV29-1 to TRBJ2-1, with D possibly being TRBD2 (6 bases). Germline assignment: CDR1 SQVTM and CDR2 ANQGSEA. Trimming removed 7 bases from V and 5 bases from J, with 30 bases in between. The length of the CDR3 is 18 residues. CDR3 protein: CSAAGSPVAERPNNEQFF. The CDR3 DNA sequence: TGCAGCGCCGCGGGATCTCCTGTGGCGGAGCGGCCAAACAATGAGCAGTTCTTC.

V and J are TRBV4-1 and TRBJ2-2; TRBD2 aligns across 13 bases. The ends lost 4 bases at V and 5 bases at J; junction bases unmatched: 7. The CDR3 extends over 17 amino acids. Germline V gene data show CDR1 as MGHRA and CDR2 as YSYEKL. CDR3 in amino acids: CASSLRTSGRSTGELFF. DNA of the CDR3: TGCGCCAGCAGCCTAAGGACTAGCGGGAGATCTACCGGGGAGCTGTTTTTT.

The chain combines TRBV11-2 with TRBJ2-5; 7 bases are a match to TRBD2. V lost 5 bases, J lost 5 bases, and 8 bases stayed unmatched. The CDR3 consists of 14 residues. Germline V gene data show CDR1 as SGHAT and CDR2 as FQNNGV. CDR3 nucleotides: TGTGCCAGCAGCACGAGTCTGACTAGCGAGACCCAGTACTTC. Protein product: CASSTSLTSETQYF. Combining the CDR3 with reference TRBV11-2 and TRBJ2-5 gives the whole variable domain EAGVAQSPRYKIIEKRQSVAFWCNPISGHATLYWYQQILGQGPKLLIQFQNNGVVDDSQLPKDRFSAERLKGVDSTLKIQPAKLEDSAVYLCASSTSLTSETQYFGPGTRLLVL.

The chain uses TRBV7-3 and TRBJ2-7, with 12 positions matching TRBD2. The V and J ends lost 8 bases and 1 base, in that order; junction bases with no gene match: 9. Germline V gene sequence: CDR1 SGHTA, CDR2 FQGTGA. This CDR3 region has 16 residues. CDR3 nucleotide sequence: TGTGCCAGCTGGTTGGCTAGCGGGAGGGATTCCTACGAGCAGTACTTC. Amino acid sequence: CASWLASGRDSYEQYF.

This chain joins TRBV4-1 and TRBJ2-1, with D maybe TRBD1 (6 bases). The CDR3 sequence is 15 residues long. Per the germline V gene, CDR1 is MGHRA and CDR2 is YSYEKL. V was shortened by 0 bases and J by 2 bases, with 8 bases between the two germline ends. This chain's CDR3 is CASSQDEGAYNEQFF. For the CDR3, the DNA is TGCGCCAGCAGCCAAGACGAGGGGGCCTACAATGAGCAGTTCTTC.

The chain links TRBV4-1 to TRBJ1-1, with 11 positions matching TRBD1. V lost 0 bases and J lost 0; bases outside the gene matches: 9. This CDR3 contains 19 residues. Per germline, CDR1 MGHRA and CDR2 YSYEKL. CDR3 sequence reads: CASSQEARGQGAVNTEAFF. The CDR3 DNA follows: TGCGCCAGCAGCCAAGAAGCCCGCGGACAGGGGGCCGTGAACACTGAAGCTTTCTTT.

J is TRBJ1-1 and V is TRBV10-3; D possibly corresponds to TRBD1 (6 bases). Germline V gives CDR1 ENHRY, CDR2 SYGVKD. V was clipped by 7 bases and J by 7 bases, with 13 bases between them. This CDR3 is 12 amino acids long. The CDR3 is CAIISEGDEAFF. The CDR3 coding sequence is TGTGCCATCATAAGTGAGGGGGATGAAGCTTTCTTT.

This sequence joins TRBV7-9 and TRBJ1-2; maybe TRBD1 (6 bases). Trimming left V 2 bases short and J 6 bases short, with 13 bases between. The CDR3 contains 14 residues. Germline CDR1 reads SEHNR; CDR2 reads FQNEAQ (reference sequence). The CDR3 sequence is CASSLQQGADGYTF. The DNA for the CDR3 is TGTGCCAGCAGCTTACAACAGGGAGCGGATGGCTACACCTTC.

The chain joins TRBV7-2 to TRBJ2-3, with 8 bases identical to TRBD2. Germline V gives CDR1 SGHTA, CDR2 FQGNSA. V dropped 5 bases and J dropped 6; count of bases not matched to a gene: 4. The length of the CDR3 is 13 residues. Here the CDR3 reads CASSRSGMDTQYF. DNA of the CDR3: TGTGCCAGCAGCCGTAGCGGGATGGATACGCAGTATTTT.

The CDR3 DNA reads TGCAGCGTTGAGGCATTACCCAACAATGAGCAGTTCTTC. Encoded protein: CSVEALPNNEQFF. The chain recombines TRBV29-1 with TRBJ2-1; no definite D call. Per germline, CDR1 SQVTM and CDR2 ANQGSEA. V was shortened by 3 bases and J by 5 bases, with 11 bases between the two germline ends. The CDR3 runs to 13 residues.

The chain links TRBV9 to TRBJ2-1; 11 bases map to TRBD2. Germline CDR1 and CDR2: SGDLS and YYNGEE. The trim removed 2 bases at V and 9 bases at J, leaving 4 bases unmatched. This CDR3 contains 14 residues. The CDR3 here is CASSVTSGSIEQFF. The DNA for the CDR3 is TGTGCCAGCAGCGTCACTAGCGGGAGTATTGAGCAGTTCTTC.

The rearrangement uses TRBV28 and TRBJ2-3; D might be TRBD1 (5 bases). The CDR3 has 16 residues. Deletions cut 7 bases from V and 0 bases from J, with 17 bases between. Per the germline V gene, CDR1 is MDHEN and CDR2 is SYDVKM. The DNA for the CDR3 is TGTGCCAGCACCTCCCGAAGGGGCCGAAGCACAGATACGCAGTATTTT. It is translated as CASTSRRGRSTDTQYF.

The CDR3 bases are TGTGCCAGCAGCCAAGCGGGCAGGGACTACGAGCAGTACTTC. Translation gives CASSQAGRDYEQYF. The gene calls are TRBV14 and TRBJ2-7; D perhaps matches TRBD1 (5 bases). V was trimmed by 1 base and J by 3 bases, leaving 10 bases between them. The CDR3 runs 14 residues. CDR1 and CDR2 from the germline V gene are SGHDN and FVKESK.

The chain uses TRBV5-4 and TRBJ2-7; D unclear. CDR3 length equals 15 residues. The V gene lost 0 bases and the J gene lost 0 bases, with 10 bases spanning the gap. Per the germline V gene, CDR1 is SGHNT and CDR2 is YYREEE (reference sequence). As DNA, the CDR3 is TGTGCCAGCAGCTTGGATTACTACAGCTCCTACGAGCAGTACTTC. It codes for CASSLDYYSSYEQYF.

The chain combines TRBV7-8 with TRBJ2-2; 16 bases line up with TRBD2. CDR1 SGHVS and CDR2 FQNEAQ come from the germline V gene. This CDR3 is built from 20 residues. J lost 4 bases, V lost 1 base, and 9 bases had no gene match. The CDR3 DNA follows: TGTGCCAGCAGCTTAGATTCCCTGGGACTAGCGGGAGGGCCCACCGGGGAGCTGTTTTTT. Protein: CASSLDSLGLAGGPTGELFF.

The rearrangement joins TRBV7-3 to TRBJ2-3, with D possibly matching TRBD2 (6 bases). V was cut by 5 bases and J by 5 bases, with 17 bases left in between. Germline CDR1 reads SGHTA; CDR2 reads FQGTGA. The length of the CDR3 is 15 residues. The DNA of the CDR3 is TGTGCCAGCAGCCGTAGCGGTCGCGACGTAGATACGCAGTATTTT. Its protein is CASSRSGRDVDTQYF.

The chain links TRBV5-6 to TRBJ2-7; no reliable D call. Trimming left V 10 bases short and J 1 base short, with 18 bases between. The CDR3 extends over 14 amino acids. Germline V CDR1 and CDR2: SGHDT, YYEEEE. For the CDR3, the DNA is TGTGCCGGCCCTATGAAGGTCGGGTCCTACGAGCAGTACTTC. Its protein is CAGPMKVGSYEQYF.

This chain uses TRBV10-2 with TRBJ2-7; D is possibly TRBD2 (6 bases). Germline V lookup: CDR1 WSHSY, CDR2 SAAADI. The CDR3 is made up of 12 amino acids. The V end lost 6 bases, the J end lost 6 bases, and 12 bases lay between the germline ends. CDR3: CASRSGWSEQYF. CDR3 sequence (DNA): TGCGCCAGCAGGAGCGGGTGGTCCGAGCAGTACTTC.

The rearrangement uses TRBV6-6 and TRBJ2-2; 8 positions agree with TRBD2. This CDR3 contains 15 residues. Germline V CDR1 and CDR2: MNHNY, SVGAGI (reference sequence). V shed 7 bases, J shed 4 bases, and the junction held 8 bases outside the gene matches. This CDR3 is CASTGLALATGELFF. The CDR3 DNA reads TGTGCCAGCACCGGACTAGCCCTTGCCACCGGGGAGCTGTTTTTT.

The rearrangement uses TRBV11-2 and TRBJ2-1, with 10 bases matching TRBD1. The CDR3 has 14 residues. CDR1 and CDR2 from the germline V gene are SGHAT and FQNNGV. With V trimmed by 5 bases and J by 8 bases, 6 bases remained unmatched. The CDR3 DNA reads TGTGCCAGCAGCCCCCGACAGGGGGCGGATGAGCAGTTCTTC. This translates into CASSPRQGADEQFF. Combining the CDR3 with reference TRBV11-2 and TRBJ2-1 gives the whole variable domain EAGVAQSPRYKIIEKRQSVAFWCNPISGHATLYWYQQILGQGPKLLIQFQNNGVVDDSQLPKDRFSAERLKGVDSTLKIQPAKLEDSAVYLCASSPRQGADEQFFGPGTRLTVL.

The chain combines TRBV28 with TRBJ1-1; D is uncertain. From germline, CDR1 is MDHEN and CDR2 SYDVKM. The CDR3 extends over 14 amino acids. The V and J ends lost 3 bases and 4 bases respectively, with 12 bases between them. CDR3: CASSLSSLGTEAFF. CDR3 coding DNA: TGTGCCAGCAGTTTGTCCTCCCTCGGCACTGAAGCTTTCTTT. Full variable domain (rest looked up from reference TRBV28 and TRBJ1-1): DVKVTQSSRYLVKRTGEKVFLECVQDMDHENMFWYRQDPGLGLRLIYFSYDVKMKEKGDIPEGYSVSREKKERFSLILESASTNQTSMYLCASSLSSLGTEAFFGQGTRLTVV.

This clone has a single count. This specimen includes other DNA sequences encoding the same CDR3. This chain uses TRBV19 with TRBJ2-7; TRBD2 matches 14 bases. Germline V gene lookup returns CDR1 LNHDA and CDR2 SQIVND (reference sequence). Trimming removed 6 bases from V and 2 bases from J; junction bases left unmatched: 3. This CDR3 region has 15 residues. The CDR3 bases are TGTGCCAGTAGCCCGGGACTAGCGGGAGCCTACGAGCAGTACTTC. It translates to CASSPGLAGAYEQYF. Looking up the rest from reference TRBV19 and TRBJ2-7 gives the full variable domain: DGGITQSPKYLFRKEGQNVTLSCEQNLNHDAMYWYRQDPGQGLRLIYYSQIVNDFQKGDIAEGYSVSREKKESFPLTVTSAQKNPTAFYLCASSPGLAGAYEQYFGPGTRLTVT.

The CDR3 region has the DNA TGTGCCAGCAGCGAGCCCCGGGACACTATCGGACTAGCGTCGATGCATACGCAGTATTTT. Protein: CASSEPRDTIGLASMHTQYF. The chain couples TRBV7-6 to TRBJ2-3, with TRBD2 matching 9 bases. This CDR3 is built from 20 residues. CDR1 is SGHVS, CDR2 FNYEAQ, per germline. V trimming: 5 bases; J trimming: 7 bases; junction bases outside the gene matches: 25.

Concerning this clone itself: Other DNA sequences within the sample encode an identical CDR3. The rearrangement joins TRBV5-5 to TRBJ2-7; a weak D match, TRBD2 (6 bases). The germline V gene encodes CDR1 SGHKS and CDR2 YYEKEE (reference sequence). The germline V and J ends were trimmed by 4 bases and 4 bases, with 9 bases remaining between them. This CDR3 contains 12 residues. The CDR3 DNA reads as TGTGCCAGCAGCCCGGCGGGATACGAGCAGTACTTC. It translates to CASSPAGYEQYF.

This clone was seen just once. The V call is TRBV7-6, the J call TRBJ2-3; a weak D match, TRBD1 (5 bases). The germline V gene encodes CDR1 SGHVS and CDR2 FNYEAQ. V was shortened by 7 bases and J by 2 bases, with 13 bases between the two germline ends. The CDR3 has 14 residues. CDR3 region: CASKRGSHTDTQYF. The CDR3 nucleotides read TGTGCCAGCAAAAGGGGCAGCCACACAGATACGCAGTATTTT. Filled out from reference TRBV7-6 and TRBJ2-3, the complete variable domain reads GAGVSQSPRYKVTKRGQDVALRCDPISGHVSLYWYRQALGQGPEFLTYFNYEAQQDKSGLPNDRFSAERPEGSISTLTIQRTEQRDSAMYRCASKRGSHTDTQYFGPGTRLTVL.

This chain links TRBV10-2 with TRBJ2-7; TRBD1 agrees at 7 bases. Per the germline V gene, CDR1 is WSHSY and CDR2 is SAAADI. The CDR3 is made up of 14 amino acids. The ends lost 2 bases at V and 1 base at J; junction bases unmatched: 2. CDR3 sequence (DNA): TGCGCCAGCAGTGAGACAGGGGTATCCTACGAGCAGTACTTC. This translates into CASSETGVSYEQYF.

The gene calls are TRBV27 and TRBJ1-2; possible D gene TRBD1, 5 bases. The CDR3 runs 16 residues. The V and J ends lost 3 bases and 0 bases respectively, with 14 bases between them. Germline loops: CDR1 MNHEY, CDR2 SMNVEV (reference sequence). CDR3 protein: CASSFSQGGANYGYTF. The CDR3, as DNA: TGTGCCAGCAGTTTCAGCCAGGGTGGGGCTAACTATGGCTACACCTTC.

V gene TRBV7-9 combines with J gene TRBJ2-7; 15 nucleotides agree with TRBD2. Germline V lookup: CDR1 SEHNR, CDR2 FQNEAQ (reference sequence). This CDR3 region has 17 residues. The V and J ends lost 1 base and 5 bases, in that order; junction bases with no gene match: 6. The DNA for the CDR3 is TGTGCCAGCAGCTTAGGGACTAGCGGGAGGGCCTTAGACGAGCAGTACTTC. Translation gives CASSLGTSGRALDEQYF.